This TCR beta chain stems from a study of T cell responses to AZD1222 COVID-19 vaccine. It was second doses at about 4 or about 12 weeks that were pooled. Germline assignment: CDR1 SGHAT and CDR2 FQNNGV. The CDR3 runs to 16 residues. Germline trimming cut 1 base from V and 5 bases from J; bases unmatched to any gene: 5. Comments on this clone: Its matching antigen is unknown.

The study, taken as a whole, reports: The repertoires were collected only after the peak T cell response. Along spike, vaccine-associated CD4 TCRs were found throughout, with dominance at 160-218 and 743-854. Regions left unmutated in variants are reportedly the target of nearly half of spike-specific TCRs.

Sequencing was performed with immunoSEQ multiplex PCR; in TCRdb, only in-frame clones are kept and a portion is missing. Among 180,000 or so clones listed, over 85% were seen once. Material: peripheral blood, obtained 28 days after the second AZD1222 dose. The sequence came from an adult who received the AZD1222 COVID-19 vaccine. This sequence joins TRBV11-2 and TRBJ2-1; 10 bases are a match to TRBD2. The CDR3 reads CASSLGPGLADNEQFF. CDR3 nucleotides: TGTGCCAGCAGCTTAGGACCTGGACTAGCGGACAATGAGCAGTTCTTC.